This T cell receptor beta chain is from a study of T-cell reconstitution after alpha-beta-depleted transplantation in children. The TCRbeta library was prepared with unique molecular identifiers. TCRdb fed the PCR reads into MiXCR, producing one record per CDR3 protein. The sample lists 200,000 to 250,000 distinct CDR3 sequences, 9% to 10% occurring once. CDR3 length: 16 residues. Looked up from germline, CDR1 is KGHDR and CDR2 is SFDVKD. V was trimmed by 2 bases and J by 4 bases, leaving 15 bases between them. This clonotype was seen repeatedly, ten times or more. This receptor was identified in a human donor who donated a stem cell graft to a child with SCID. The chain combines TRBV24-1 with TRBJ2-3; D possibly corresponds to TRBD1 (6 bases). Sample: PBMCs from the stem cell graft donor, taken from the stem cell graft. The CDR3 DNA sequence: TGTGCCACCAGTGATTCCGCAGGGGATGTCTCAGATACGCAGTATTTT. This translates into CATSDSAGDVSDTQYF.